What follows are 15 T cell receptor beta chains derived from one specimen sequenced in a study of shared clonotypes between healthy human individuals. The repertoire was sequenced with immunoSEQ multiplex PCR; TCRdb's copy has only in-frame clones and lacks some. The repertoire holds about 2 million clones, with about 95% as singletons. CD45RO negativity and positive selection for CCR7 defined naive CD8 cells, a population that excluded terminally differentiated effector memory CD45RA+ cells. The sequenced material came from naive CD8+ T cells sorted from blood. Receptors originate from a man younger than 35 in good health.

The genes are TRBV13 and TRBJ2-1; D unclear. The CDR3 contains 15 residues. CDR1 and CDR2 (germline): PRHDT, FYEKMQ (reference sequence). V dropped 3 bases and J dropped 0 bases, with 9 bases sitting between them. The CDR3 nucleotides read TGTGCCAGCAGCTTTCTCGGAGACTCCTACAATGAGCAGTTCTTC. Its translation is CASSFLGDSYNEQFF.

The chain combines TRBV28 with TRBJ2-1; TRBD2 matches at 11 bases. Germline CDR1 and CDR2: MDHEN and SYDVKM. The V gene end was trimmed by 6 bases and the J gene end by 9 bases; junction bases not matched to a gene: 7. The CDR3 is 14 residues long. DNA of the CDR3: TGTGCCAGCAGCGTACTAGCGGGAGCGTCTGAGCAGTTCTTC. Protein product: CASSVLAGASEQFF.

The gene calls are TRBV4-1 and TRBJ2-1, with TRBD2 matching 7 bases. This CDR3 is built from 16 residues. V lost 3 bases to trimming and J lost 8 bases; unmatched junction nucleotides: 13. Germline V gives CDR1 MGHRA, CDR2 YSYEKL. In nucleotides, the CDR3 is TGCGCCAGCAGCCAGACAACCGGACTAGTTTTCTATGAGCAGTTCTTC. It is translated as CASSQTTGLVFYEQFF.

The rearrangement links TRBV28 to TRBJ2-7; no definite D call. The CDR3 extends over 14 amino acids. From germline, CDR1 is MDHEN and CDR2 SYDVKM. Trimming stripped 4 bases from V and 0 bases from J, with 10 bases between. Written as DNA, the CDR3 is TGTGCCAGCAGTTCGAGGCCAGACTCCTACGAGCAGTACTTC. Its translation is CASSSRPDSYEQYF.

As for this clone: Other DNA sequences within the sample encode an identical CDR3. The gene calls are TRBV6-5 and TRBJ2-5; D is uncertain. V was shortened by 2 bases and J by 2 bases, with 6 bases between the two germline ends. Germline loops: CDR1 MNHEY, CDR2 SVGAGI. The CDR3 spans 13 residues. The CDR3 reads CASSYGRQETQYF. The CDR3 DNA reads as TGTGCCAGCAGTTACGGCCGACAAGAGACCCAGTACTTC.

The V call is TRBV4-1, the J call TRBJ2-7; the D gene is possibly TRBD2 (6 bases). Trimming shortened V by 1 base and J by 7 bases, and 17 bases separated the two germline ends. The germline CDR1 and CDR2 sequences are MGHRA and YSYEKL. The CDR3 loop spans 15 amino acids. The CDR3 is CASSQGRGTSGEQYF. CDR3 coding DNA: TGCGCCAGCAGCCAAGGGCGGGGTACATCGGGTGAGCAGTACTTC.

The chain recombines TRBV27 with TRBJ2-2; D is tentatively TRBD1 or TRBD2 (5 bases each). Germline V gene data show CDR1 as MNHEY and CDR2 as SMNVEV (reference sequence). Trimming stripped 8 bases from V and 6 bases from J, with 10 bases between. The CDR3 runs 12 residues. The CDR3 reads CASSGSAGELFF. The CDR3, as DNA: TGTGCCAGCTCAGGGAGTGCCGGGGAGCTGTTTTTT.

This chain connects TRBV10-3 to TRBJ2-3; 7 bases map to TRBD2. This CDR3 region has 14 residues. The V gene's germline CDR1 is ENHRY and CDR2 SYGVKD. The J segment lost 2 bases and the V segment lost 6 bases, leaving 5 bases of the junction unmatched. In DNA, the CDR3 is TGTGCCATCAGGGGGGGGTCCCCCACAGATACGCAGTATTTT. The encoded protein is CAIRGGSPTDTQYF.

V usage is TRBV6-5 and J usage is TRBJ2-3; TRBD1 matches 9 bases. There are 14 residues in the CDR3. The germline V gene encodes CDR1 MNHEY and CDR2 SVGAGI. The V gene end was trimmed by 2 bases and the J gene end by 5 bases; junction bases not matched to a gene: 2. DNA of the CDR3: TGTGCCAGCAGTTACCAGACAGGGGGAGATACGCAGTATTTT. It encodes CASSYQTGGDTQYF.

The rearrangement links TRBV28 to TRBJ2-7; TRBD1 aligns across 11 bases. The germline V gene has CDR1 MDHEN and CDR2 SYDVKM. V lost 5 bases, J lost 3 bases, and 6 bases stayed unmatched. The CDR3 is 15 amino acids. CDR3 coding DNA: TGTGCCAGCAGTACCGGGACAGGGGGATACTACGAGCAGTACTTC. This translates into CASSTGTGGYYEQYF.

CDR3 nucleotide sequence: TGCGCCAGCAGCACCCGGGACAGGGAATACGAGCAGTACTTC. Protein product: CASSTRDREYEQYF. The chain is built from TRBV5-1 and TRBJ2-7; 9 nucleotides match TRBD1. The CDR3 extends over 14 amino acids. Germline CDR1 and CDR2: SGHRS and YFSETQ. The junction had 6 bases not matched to a gene; V was cut back by 4 bases and J by 4 bases.

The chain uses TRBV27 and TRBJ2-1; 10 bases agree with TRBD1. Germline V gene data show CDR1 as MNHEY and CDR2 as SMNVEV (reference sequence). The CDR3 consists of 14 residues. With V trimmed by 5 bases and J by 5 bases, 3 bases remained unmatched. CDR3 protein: CASSGQGGDNEQFF. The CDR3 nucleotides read TGTGCCAGCAGTGGACAGGGGGGGGACAATGAGCAGTTCTTC.

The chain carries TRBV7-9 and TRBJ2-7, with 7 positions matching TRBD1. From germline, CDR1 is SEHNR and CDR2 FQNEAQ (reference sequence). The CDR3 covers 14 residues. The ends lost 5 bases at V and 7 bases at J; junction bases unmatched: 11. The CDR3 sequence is CASSVRDSLREQYF. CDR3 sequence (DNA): TGTGCCAGCAGCGTCCGGGACAGTCTACGAGAGCAGTACTTC.

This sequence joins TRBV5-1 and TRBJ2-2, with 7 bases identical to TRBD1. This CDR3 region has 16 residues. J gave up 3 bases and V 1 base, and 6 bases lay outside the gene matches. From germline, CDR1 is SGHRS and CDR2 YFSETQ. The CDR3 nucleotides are TGCGCCAGCAGCTTGTTAAGGGGGCCGGACACCGGGGAGCTGTTTTTT. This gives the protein CASSLLRGPDTGELFF.

The CDR3 sequence is CASSLPDRGLNEQYF. CDR3 bases: TGTGCCAGCAGCCTTCCAGACAGGGGGCTCAACGAGCAGTACTTC. The chain employs TRBV13 and TRBJ2-7; 10 positions agree with TRBD1. The germline V gene has CDR1 PRHDT and CDR2 FYEKMQ (reference sequence). Trimming removed 5 bases from V and 5 bases from J; junction bases left unmatched: 9. The CDR3 length is 15 residues. The full variable domain, rest sourced from reference TRBV13 and TRBJ2-7, is AAGVIQSPRHLIKEKRETATLKCYPIPRHDTVYWYQQGPGQDPQFLISFYEKMQSDKGSIPDRFSAQQFSDYHSELNMSSLELGDSALYFCASSLPDRGLNEQYFGPGTRLTVT.